This T cell receptor beta chain was recovered during a study of neurological immune-mediated disorders. Germline lookup yields CDR1 ENHRY and CDR2 SYGVKD. This CDR3 is 16 amino acids long. The V segment lost 3 bases and the J segment 5 bases; nucleotides outside the gene matches: 9. The authors made cDNA by 5'RACE with 10-nucleotide random UMIs. Every sequencing run generated over 170 million TCR-beta sequences from 15-18 subjects. TCRdb processed the 5' RACE reads anew with MiXCR; each CDR3 protein has one entry. The sample has around 18,000 distinct CDR3 sequences, about a quarter seen once. In its sample, this clonotype was seen many times. As yet, its antigen is unknown. Study-level findings and limits: HTLV-1-associated myelopathy displayed the greatest TCR clonal expansion, and multiple sclerosis exhibited the smallest, lower than that of healthy controls.

The receptor was derived from a man aged 50 to 60 with HTLV-1-associated myelopathy (HAM/TSP). Sequencing was performed on PBMCs. The rearrangement uses TRBV10-3 and TRBJ2-5; TRBD2 agrees at 10 bases. The DNA for the CDR3 is TGTGCCATCAGTGATGTCAGCGGGGGGGCCGGGGAGACCCAGTACTTC. Translated: CAISDVSGGAGETQYF.